The 7 T cell receptor beta chains presented below share a single source sample, sequenced in a study of T cells in localized non-small cell lung cancer. The method was immunoSEQ multiplex PCR; TCRdb's version includes in-frame clones alone and lacks a portion of them. Of more than 350 clones in the sample, over 15% were seen once. Source: normal lung tissue next to the tumor, taken before any cancer treatment. These TCRs come from a female donor over 55 with stage II squamous cell lung carcinoma.

By its share, this clone is hyperexpanded (1% or more). The CDR3 nucleotides read TGTGCCAGCAACCCAACACCCGGGACAGGGAGTTCACCCCTCCACTTT. Its protein product is CASNPTPGTGSSPLHF. The chain joins TRBV6-8 to TRBJ1-6, with TRBD1 matching 9 bases. Per germline, CDR1 MNHGY and CDR2 SAAAGT. CDR3 size: 16 residues. The V gene end was trimmed by 7 bases and the J gene end by 9 bases; junction bases not matched to a gene: 13.

The V and J genes are TRBV6-8 and TRBJ2-5; D unresolved. Deletions cut 5 bases from V and 5 bases from J, with 9 bases between. Germline V lookup: CDR1 MNHGY, CDR2 SAAAGT. There are 12 residues in the CDR3. DNA for the CDR3: TGTGCCAGCAGTCTTAATGGGGAGACCCAGTACTTC. Translated, it gives CASSLNGETQYF.

This clone was detected once. The chain joins TRBV19 to TRBJ1-5, with 7 positions matching TRBD1. The CDR3 totals 15 residues. Trimming cost V 1 base and J 7 bases; bases outside gene matches: 7. CDR1 and CDR2 (germline): LNHDA, SQIVND (reference sequence). In DNA form, the CDR3 reads TGTGCCAGTAGTATAGGACAGGGCGGCGGGCAGCCCCAGCATTTT. Amino acid sequence: CASSIGQGGGQPQHF. The whole variable domain, remainder taken from reference TRBV19 and TRBJ1-5, is DGGITQSPKYLFRKEGQNVTLSCEQNLNHDAMYWYRQDPGQGLRLIYYSQIVNDFQKGDIAEGYSVSREKKESFPLTVTSAQKNPTAFYLCASSIGQGGGQPQHFGDGTRLSIL.

This chain connects TRBV11-3 to TRBJ2-1; 9 bases line up with TRBD2. Trimming at V came to 3 bases and at J to 6 bases, leaving 9 bases not matched to a gene. The CDR3 is 16 residues long. Per the germline V gene, CDR1 is SGHNT and CDR2 is YENEEA. This CDR3 is CASSFGGGGDFNEQFF. DNA for the CDR3: TGTGCCAGCAGCTTTGGTGGCGGGGGGGATTTCAATGAGCAGTTCTTC.

This clone occurred a few times. J is TRBJ1-2 and V is TRBV19; D unclear. Deletions cut 3 bases from V and 4 bases from J, with 9 bases between. This CDR3 is built from 13 residues. The germline V gene has CDR1 LNHDA and CDR2 SQIVND (reference sequence). The CDR3 sequence is CASSIQVGYGYTF. Written as DNA, the CDR3 is TGTGCCAGTAGTATCCAAGTGGGCTATGGCTACACCTTC. The full variable domain, its missing parts supplied by reference TRBV19 and TRBJ1-2, is DGGITQSPKYLFRKEGQNVTLSCEQNLNHDAMYWYRQDPGQGLRLIYYSQIVNDFQKGDIAEGYSVSREKKESFPLTVTSAQKNPTAFYLCASSIQVGYGYTFGSGTRLTVV.

This clone has a handful of counts. The rearrangement links TRBV6-8 to TRBJ1-3; possible D gene TRBD1, 5 bases. The CDR3 is 14 amino acids. The germline V gene has CDR1 MNHGY and CDR2 SAAAGT. V gave up 7 bases and J gave up 0 bases, with 10 bases separating them. Here the CDR3 DNA reads TGTGCCAGCAAACGACAGTCCTCTGGAAACACCATATATTTT. As protein: CASKRQSSGNTIYF.

This chain joins TRBV11-3 and TRBJ2-7; D call uncertain. The germline V and J ends were trimmed by 5 bases and 4 bases, with 15 bases remaining between them. In germline, CDR1 is SGHNT, CDR2 YENEEA. This CDR3 is built from 14 residues. The CDR3 loop reads CASSPPSDDYEQYF. The CDR3 DNA is TGTGCCAGCAGCCCCCCCTCCGACGATTACGAGCAGTACTTC.